These 24 T cell receptor beta chains originate from one sample sequenced in a study of technical replicates of blood from a few donors. Profiling relied on immunoSEQ multiplex PCR, and the TCRdb table lists in-frame clones only, not all of them. The table lists about 88,000 clones, around 93% of them singletons. Material: T cells isolated from PBMCs. These TCRs come from a human donor in good health.

The chain combines TRBV7-2 with TRBJ1-5; D is possibly TRBD1 (5 bases). The CDR3 sequence is 16 residues long. V lost 2 bases to trimming and J lost 6 bases, with 17 bases between them. CDR1 SGHTA and CDR2 FQGNSA come from the germline V gene. CDR3 sequence (DNA): TGTGCCAGCAGCTTATTAAGGCGGTTTGGGGCTCAGCCCCAGCATTTT. Protein product: CASSLLRRFGAQPQHF.

In DNA form, the CDR3 reads TGTGCCAGCAGTGAGAACATACTAGAAGCTTTCTTT. Its translation is CASSENILEAFF. The chain couples TRBV6-1 to TRBJ1-1; no clear D gene. Germline V gene sequence: CDR1 MNHNS, CDR2 SASEGT. The V end lost 3 bases, the J end lost 8 bases, and 10 bases lay between the germline ends. CDR3 length: 12 amino acids.

This clone was detected only once. The CDR3 nucleotides read TGTGCCAGCAGCCCGCGTAGCGGGAGTACTACAGATACGCAGTATTTT. It specifies CASSPRSGSTTDTQYF. J is TRBJ2-3 and V is TRBV9, with TRBD2 matching 9 bases. CDR1 and CDR2 (germline): SGDLS, YYNGEE. Trimming took 4 bases from V and 3 from J; bases not matched to a gene: 9. CDR3 size: 16 residues.

CDR3: CASTNDFYGYTF. CDR3 nucleotides: TGTGCCAGTACAAACGACTTTTATGGCTACACCTTC. V usage is TRBV6-1 and J usage is TRBJ1-2; D is ambiguous. Looked up from germline, CDR1 is MNHNS and CDR2 is SASEGT. The CDR3 is 12 amino acids. Trimming cost V 9 bases and J 5 bases, with 13 bases left between them.

CDR3 nucleotides: TGTGCCAGCAGCTCTACGGACAGGGCTTCCTACGAGCAGTACTTC. Encoded protein: CASSSTDRASYEQYF. The rearrangement links TRBV5-6 to TRBJ2-7, with TRBD1 matching 8 bases. The trim removed 3 bases at V and 1 base at J, leaving 6 bases unmatched. This CDR3 is built from 15 residues. Germline V gene lookup returns CDR1 SGHDT and CDR2 YYEEEE.

The rearrangement links TRBV7-6 to TRBJ2-1; tentative D call: TRBD2 (6 bases). Germline lookup yields CDR1 SGHVS and CDR2 FNYEAQ. V was shortened by 5 bases and J by 0 bases, with 8 bases between the two germline ends. The CDR3 sequence is 14 residues long. DNA of the CDR3: TGTGCCAGCAGCCGGGACTTCTCCTACAATGAGCAGTTCTTC. It encodes CASSRDFSYNEQFF.

This chain uses TRBV2 with TRBJ2-3; D is uncertain. This CDR3 region has 15 residues. CDR1 and CDR2 (germline): SNHLY, FYNNEI. Trimming stripped 3 bases from V and 0 bases from J, with 10 bases between. The CDR3 loop is CASSDLTSSTDTQYF. Here the CDR3 DNA reads TGTGCCAGCAGTGATTTGACATCGAGCACAGATACGCAGTATTTT.

Of note for this clone: One junction end does not reproduce the germline sequence, and a read error may be involved. The rearrangement uses TRBV7-2 and TRBJ2-7, with a tentative D call TRBD2 (5 bases). The CDR3 runs 14 residues. The V gene's germline CDR1 is SGHTA and CDR2 FQGNSA. The DNA for the CDR3 is TGTGCCAGCAGCTTAGGGGCGAGTATTGGGGAGAGAGACTTC. Protein product: CASSLGASIGERDF.

This clone is a singleton in its sample. Written as DNA, the CDR3 is TGCGCCAGCAGCCAAGGATCGGGAATTTTCTACGAGCAGTACTTC. It encodes CASSQGSGIFYEQYF. The genes are TRBV4-1 and TRBJ2-7; TRBD2 might be the D (5 bases). The germline V and J ends were trimmed by 1 base and 3 bases, with 13 bases remaining between them. Germline CDR1 is MGHRA and CDR2 is YSYEKL. The CDR3 has 15 amino acids.

The gene calls are TRBV29-1 and TRBJ2-4; 7 nucleotides line up with TRBD1. The CDR3 is 12 residues long. Germline V gene lookup returns CDR1 SQVTM and CDR2 ANQGSEA. With 4 bases clipped from V and 8 bases from J, the junction kept 5 bases outside the gene matches. This CDR3 reads CSVAPQGDIQYF. The CDR3 DNA reads as TGCAGCGTTGCCCCGCAGGGGGACATTCAGTACTTC.

The chain employs TRBV7-9 and TRBJ2-3; TRBD2 agrees at 11 bases. V shed 2 bases, J shed 4 bases, and the junction held 5 bases outside the gene matches. Germline V gives CDR1 SEHNR, CDR2 FQNEAQ (reference sequence). The CDR3 covers 16 residues. The DNA for the CDR3 is TGTGCCAGCAGCTTAATTAGCGGGAGGGCCCCAGATACGCAGTATTTT. This gives the protein CASSLISGRAPDTQYF.

The chain joins TRBV9 to TRBJ2-7; D remains unclear. The germline V gene has CDR1 SGDLS and CDR2 YYNGEE. This CDR3 comprises 15 residues. The V end lost 4 bases, the J end lost 3 bases, and 17 bases lay between the germline ends. DNA of the CDR3: TGTGCCAGCAGCCCCGAAGTTGCTCTCAGCTACGAGCAGTACTTC. Translation: CASSPEVALSYEQYF. The entire variable domain, with the rest obtained from reference TRBV9 and TRBJ2-7, is as follows: DSGVTQTPKHLITATGQRVTLRCSPRSGDLSVYWYQQSLDQGLQFLIQYYNGEERAKGNILERFSAQQFPDLHSELNLSSLELGDSALYFCASSPEVALSYEQYFGPGTRLTVT.

The chain couples TRBV7-3 to TRBJ1-1; 8 nucleotides line up with TRBD1. After removal of 1 base from V and 4 bases from J, the junction contained 2 bases not matched to a gene. Germline V CDR1 and CDR2: SGHTA, FQGTGA. The CDR3 is 14 residues long. The CDR3 here is CASSLRQGTTEAFF. The CDR3 region has the DNA TGTGCCAGCAGCTTAAGACAGGGGACCACTGAAGCTTTCTTT.

The chain employs TRBV19 and TRBJ2-6, with D possibly being TRBD2 (5 bases). The ends were cut back, 4 bases at V and 0 bases at J, with 10 bases in the middle. In germline, CDR1 is LNHDA, CDR2 SQIVND (reference sequence). This CDR3 spans 16 amino acids. The DNA of the CDR3 is TGTGCCAGTAGTACCCGACGGGACTCTGGGGCCAACGTCCTGACTTTC. Its translation: CASSTRRDSGANVLTF.

The genes are TRBV6-1 and TRBJ2-2, with D possibly matching TRBD2 (5 bases). Germline V gives CDR1 MNHNS, CDR2 SASEGT. Trimming took 6 bases from V and 3 from J, leaving 5 bases between them. The CDR3 extends over 12 amino acids. CDR3 nucleotide sequence: TGTGCCAGCAGGAGGGACACCGGGGAGCTGTTTTTT. Translated, it gives CASRRDTGELFF.

This clone showed up just once. V usage is TRBV11-2 and J usage is TRBJ2-1; TRBD2 matches 11 bases. Trimming cost V 1 base and J 5 bases; bases outside gene matches: 4. Germline V lookup: CDR1 SGHAT, CDR2 FQNNGV. The CDR3 is 16 amino acids. In DNA form, the CDR3 reads TGTGCCAGCAGCTTAGCAGGGACTAGCGGCGACAATGAGCAGTTCTTC. This gives the protein CASSLAGTSGDNEQFF.

The CDR3 loop is CASSLDLVAGVLGKNIQYF. DNA of the CDR3: TGTGCCAGCAGCTTAGATTTGGTAGCGGGAGTCTTAGGCAAAAACATTCAGTACTTC. J is TRBJ2-4 and V is TRBV11-2, with TRBD2 matching 9 bases. The CDR3 sequence is 19 residues long. The V segment lost 0 bases and the J segment 3 bases; nucleotides outside the gene matches: 12. The germline CDR1 and CDR2 sequences are SGHAT and FQNNGV.

This chain uses TRBV6-1 with TRBJ2-5; 9 bases are shared with TRBD1. Germline CDR1 MNHNS, CDR2 SASEGT. The CDR3 loop spans 13 amino acids. J was trimmed by 3 bases and V by 9 bases; bases with no gene match: 5. Written as DNA, the CDR3 is TGTGCCAGTAGGAGGACAGGGGAAGAGACCCAGTACTTC. This encodes CASRRTGEETQYF.

J is TRBJ2-7 and V is TRBV6-1; TRBD1 agrees at 10 bases. V was clipped by 4 bases and J by 6 bases; unmatched bases: 6. CDR3 length: 14 residues. Germline CDR1 MNHNS, CDR2 SASEGT. This CDR3 reads CASSAQWDRGEQYF. CDR3 bases: TGTGCCAGCAGTGCTCAATGGGACAGGGGCGAGCAGTACTTC.

This chain links TRBV30 with TRBJ2-7; 9 nucleotides match TRBD1. Germline CDR1 GTSNPN, CDR2 SVGIG (reference sequence). Trimming cost V 2 bases and J 5 bases; bases outside gene matches: 10. The CDR3 loop spans 15 amino acids. The CDR3 nucleotides read TGTGCCTGGAGTAATAAGGACAGGGGAGACCACGAGCAGTACTTC. It encodes CAWSNKDRGDHEQYF.

The chain has TRBV29-1 and TRBJ1-1, with D unresolved. The CDR3 is 15 amino acids. Germline values: CDR1 SQVTM, CDR2 ANQGSEA. The V and J ends lost 1 base and 1 base respectively, with 13 bases between them. CDR3 region: CSVEGTVGENTEAFF. CDR3 DNA sequence: TGCAGCGTTGAAGGGACCGTCGGGGAGAACACTGAAGCTTTCTTT.

This clone was recorded only once. This chain uses TRBV27 with TRBJ1-5; 8 bases map to TRBD1. The CDR3 runs to 18 residues. The junction had 12 bases not matched to a gene; V was cut back by 0 bases and J by 5 bases. Germline lookup yields CDR1 MNHEY and CDR2 SMNVEV (reference sequence). CDR3 sequence (DNA): TGTGCCAGCAGTTTATCGTACGGGACAGGAAGGTTATATCAGCCCCAGCATTTT. Translating gives CASSLSYGTGRLYQPQHF.

V and J are TRBV29-1 and TRBJ2-3, with 10 bases fitting TRBD1. The CDR3 spans 14 residues. The germline V gene has CDR1 SQVTM and CDR2 ANQGSEA. The trim removed 4 bases at V and 3 bases at J, leaving 4 bases unmatched. CDR3: CSVVRDRGTDTQYF. The CDR3 DNA reads TGCAGCGTTGTTCGGGACAGGGGTACAGATACGCAGTATTTT.

CDR3 amino acids: CASSFGDISYEQYF. The CDR3 bases are TGTGCCAGCAGCTTCGGGGACATCTCCTACGAGCAGTACTTC. J is TRBJ2-7 and V is TRBV7-9, with D possibly being TRBD1 (6 bases). The V gene's germline CDR1 is SEHNR and CDR2 FQNEAQ (reference sequence). The CDR3 consists of 14 residues. V lost 3 bases and J 0 bases, leaving 9 bases between the germline ends.